The entry that follows covers one T cell receptor (beta chain) sequence. The entirety of the isolated RNA underwent reverse transcription, so expressed TCRB transcripts were sequenced. Only in-frame clones appear in the TCRdb table, and some are missing; sequencing was by immunoSEQ multiplex PCR. The sample gives about 260,000 clones, more than 65% of which show up once; 0.053% is in the top ten. This sample stems from a study of beta chain features in type 1 diabetes. Germline assignment: CDR1 MNHNY and CDR2 SVGAGI (reference sequence). Trimming took 4 bases from V and 8 from J, leaving 14 bases between them. This CDR3 has 13 residues.

This sequence joins TRBV6-6 and TRBJ1-2, with D possibly being TRBD1 (6 bases). Sequenced material: naive CD4+ T cells from blood. The receptor was derived from a young man in good health. The CDR3 coding sequence is TGTGCCAGCAGTTTCTCAGGGGCTCAGGGCTACACCTTC. Residues: CASSFSGAQGYTF.